This T cell receptor beta chain was obtained from a study of T cell repertoires in cytomegalovirus infection. Study outcomes and limitations: Dominating the ex vivo response were HLA-C-restricted CMV-specific TCR beta clonotypes.

TCRdb called the reads again in MiXCR, with one record for every CDR3 protein. The repertoire holds roughly 100,000 distinct CDR3 sequences, with more than 15% as singletons. This clonotype was seen a few times. Its antigen is currently unknown. Specimen: PBMCs. The source is a human donor in good health (CMV status not recorded). Some clones in this sample may be carry-over from other donors' samples.

The chain's CDR3 is CASSLSIAGEQFF. The CDR3 DNA is TGTGCCAGCAGTTTAAGTATTGCGGGGGAGCAGTTCTTC. V is TRBV12-3 or TRBV12-4 and J is TRBJ2-1; D may be TRBD2 (6 bases). The CDR3 contains 13 residues. V was trimmed by 2 bases and J by 10 bases, leaving 12 bases between them.